This T cell receptor beta chain appears in the sequencing data of a study of blood T cell repertoires in COVID-19. About the research overall: There were acute and convalescent COVID-19 samples, and they came from the United States, Italy and Spain. T cells, B-cell-depleted T cells, or PBMCs provided the cDNA or gDNA that served as material.

This CDR3 is 14 amino acids long. From germline, CDR1 is SNHLY and CDR2 FYNNEI. V was pared by 7 bases and J by 4 bases, with 6 bases of the junction left unmatched. Original handling: Reference gene primer amplification gave nucleated cell count estimates. TCRdb's copy holds only in-frame clones and misses some; the assay was immunoSEQ multiplex PCR. V, J and clone size are those of that table, while D and trimming were read from the DNA. The sample consists of 250,000 to 350,000 clones, 90% of them appearing once. The clonotype was recovered from a woman younger than 45 with COVID-19, enrolled during active disease. Sequenced: peripheral blood. V usage is TRBV2 and J usage is TRBJ1-4; 7 bases are shared with TRBD1. CDR3: CASNPGQLNEKLFF. DNA for the CDR3: TGTGCCAGCAATCCGGGACAGCTTAATGAAAAACTGTTTTTT.